The sequence of this TCR beta chain was determined in a study of human T cells and chemical hapten exposure. The CDR3 is 12 residues long. Germline V CDR1 and CDR2: KGHDR, SFDVKD. Trimming removed 4 bases at V and 4 bases at J, with 4 bases between. Time point defined: patch test 3, about 24 weeks after DPC sensitization. Treatment indicated: therapeutic diphenylcyclopropenone sensitization with weekly scalp DPC. Donors, patients with alopecia ranging from 18 to 70 years old and judged suitable for DPC, provided samples. Per the study methods: Between roughly 20,000 and 700,000 TCRs appeared in each sample, and the median stood at around 92,000. In TCRdb, the RACE reads were re-called with MiXCR into one record per CDR3 protein. It is TCRdb's table, rather than the study itself, that gives the V and J calls and clone size. The data hold fewer than 80,000 distinct CDR3 sequences, with approximately 9.9% observed a single time.

The material was whole blood, obtained in connection with sensitization to the hapten diphenylcyclopropenone (DPC). The origin of this receptor is a woman in her 30s with alopecia areata. Some clones in this sample may be carry-over from other donors' samples. This chain connects TRBV24-1 to TRBJ2-1; unclear D gene. The CDR3, as DNA: TGTGCCACCAGTGAGACATACAATGAGCAGTTCTTC. Translation gives CATSETYNEQFF.